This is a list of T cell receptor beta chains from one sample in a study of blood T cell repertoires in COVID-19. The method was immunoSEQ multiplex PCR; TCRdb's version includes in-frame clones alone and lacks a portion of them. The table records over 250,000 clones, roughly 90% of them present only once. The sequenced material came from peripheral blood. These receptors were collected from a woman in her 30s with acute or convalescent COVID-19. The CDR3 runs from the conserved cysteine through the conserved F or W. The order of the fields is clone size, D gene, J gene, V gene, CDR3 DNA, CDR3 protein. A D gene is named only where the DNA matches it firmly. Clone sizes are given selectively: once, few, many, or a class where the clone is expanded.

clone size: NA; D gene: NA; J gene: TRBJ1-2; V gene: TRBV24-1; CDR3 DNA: TGTGCCACCAGTGAGGCGGGCGCCAACTATGGCTACACCTTC; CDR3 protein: CATSEAGANYGYTF
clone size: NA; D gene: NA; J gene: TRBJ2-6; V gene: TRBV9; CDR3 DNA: TGTGCCAGCAGCGTAGGAGAGATCTCTGGGGCCAACGTCCTGACTTTC; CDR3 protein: CASSVGEISGANVLTF
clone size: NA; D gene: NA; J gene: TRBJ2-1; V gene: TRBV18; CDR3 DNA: TGTGCCAGCTCACCACCGTTTAGTCGGGGGGCTGGTGAGCAGTTCTTC; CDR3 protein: CASSPPFSRGAGEQFF
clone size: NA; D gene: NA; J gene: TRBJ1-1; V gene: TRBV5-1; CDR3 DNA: TGCGCCAGCAGCCCGGACCTCAAGGGGACTGAAGCTTTCTTT; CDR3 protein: CASSPDLKGTEAFF
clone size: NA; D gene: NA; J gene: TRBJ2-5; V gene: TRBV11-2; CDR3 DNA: TGTGCCAGCAGCTTAGATGAGGCACTTGGCCCGGAGACCCAGTACTTC; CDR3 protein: CASSLDEALGPETQYF
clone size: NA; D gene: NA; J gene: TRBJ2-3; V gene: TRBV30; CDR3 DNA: TGTGCCTGGCTTACAGGGGATACGCAGTATTTT; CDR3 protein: CAWLTGDTQYF
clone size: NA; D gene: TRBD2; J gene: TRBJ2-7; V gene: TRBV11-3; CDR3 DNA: TGTGCCAGCAGCAGCCGCGGGGGCGAGCAGTACTTC; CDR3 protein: CASSSRGGEQYF
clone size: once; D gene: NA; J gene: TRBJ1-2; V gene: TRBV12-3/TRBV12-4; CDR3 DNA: TGTGCCAGCAGTTTCCTTTTGACTCAGGGCTACACCTTC; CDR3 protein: CASSFLLTQGYTF
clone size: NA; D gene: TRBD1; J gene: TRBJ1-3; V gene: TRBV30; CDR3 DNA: TGTGCCTGGAGTTCGGGACAGGGCTTTTCGGGAAACACCATATATTTT; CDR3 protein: CAWSSGQGFSGNTIYF
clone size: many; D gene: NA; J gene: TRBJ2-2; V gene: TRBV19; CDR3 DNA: TGTGCCAGTAGTACGACAGGGAACACCGGGGAGCTGTTTTTT; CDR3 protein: CASSTTGNTGELFF
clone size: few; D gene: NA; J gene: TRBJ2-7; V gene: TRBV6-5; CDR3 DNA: TGTGCCAGCAGTTACCACGGGATAGGAGGGTTTTACGAGCAGTACTTC; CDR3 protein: CASSYHGIGGFYEQYF
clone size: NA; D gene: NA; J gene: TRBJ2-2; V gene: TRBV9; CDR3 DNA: TGTGCCAGCAGCGCGACACTCTCGGGCGGGGTGAACACCGGGGAGCTGTTTTTT; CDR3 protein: CASSATLSGGVNTGELFF
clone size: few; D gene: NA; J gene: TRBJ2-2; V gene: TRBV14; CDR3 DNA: TGTGCCAGCAGCCAAGCAACAGTGGTTACCGGGGAGCTGTTTTTT; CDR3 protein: CASSQATVVTGELFF
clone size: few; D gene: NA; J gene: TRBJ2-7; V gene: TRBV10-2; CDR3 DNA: TGCGCCAGCAGTAATCCTCCGGGAAAAGTCTACGAGCAGTACTTC; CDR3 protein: CASSNPPGKVYEQYF
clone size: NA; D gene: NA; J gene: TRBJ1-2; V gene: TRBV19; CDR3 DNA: TGTGCCAGTAGTCGGGACACCTTCTATGGCTACACCTTC; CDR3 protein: CASSRDTFYGYTF
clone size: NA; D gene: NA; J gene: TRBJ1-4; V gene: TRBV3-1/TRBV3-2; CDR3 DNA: TGTGCCAGCAGCCAAGCGGGGGGTTCTAATGAAAAACTGTTTTTT; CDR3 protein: CASSQAGGSNEKLFF
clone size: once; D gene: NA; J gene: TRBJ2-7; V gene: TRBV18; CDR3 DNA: TGTGCCAGCTCAACAAAGACAGGCATTGTCTACGAGCAGTACTTC; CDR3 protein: CASSTKTGIVYEQYF
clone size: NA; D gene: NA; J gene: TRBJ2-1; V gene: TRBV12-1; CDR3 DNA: TGTGCCAGCAGCTGGACTAGCGGGAGGGCCTACAATGAGCAGTTCTTC; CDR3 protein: CASSWTSGRAYNEQFF
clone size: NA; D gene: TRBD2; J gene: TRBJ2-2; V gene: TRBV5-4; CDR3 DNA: TGTGCCAGCAGCCCGGGACTAGCGGGACTATCCGGGGAGCTGTTTTTT; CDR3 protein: CASSPGLAGLSGELFF
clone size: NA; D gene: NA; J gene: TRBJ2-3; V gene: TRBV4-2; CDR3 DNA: TGTGCCAGCAGCCAAGCCGGGTCCACAGATACGCAGTATTTT; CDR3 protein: CASSQAGSTDTQYF
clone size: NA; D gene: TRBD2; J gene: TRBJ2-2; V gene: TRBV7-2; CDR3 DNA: TGTGCCAGCAGCTTAGAATCAGCGGGGGTGAACACCGGGGAGCTGTTTTTT; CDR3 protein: CASSLESAGVNTGELFF
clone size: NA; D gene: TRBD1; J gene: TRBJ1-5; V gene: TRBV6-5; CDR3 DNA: TGTGCCAGCAGAGCGACAGGGTACGGTCAGCCCCAGCATTTT; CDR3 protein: CASRATGYGQPQHF
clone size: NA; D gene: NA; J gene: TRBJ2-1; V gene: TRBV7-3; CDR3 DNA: TGTGCCAGCAGCCCAACGTGGAGCCACATTGTCCCCAATGAGCAGTTCTTC; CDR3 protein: CASSPTWSHIVPNEQFF
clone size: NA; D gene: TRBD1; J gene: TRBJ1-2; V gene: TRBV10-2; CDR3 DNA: TGCGCCAGCAGTGAGACCCAGGGGGGCTATGGCTACACCTTC; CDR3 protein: CASSETQGGYGYTF